Shown below are 20 T cell receptor beta chains from a single sample sequenced in a study of shared clonotypes between healthy human individuals. Profiled with immunoSEQ multiplex PCR; TCRdb holds only in-frame clones, not every one. Of over a million clones listed, around 98% were seen once; the top ten hold approximately 0.44%. Sequencing input: naive CD4+ T cells sorted from blood. Subset indicated: CD45RA+ positively selected. These receptors were obtained from a man aged 25-45 years in good health.

This sequence joins TRBV6-5 and TRBJ1-1; 9 nucleotides align to TRBD1. Trimming took 6 bases from V and 3 from J; bases not matched to a gene: 2. There are 13 residues in the CDR3. CDR1 is MNHEY and CDR2 is SVGAGI in the germline V gene. CDR3 in DNA: TGTGCCAGCAGGTACAGGGGGCACACTGAAGCTTTCTTT. Protein product: CASRYRGHTEAFF.

The J gene is TRBJ1-2, the V gene TRBV7-3; maybe TRBD1 (6 bases). This CDR3 has 15 amino acids. V shed 5 bases and J shed 4 bases, with 17 bases lying between them. The germline V gene has CDR1 SGHTA and CDR2 FQGTGA. CDR3 DNA sequence: TGTGCCAGCAGCATCTCGGGGGGCGTTGGCTATGGCTACACCTTC. Translated, it gives CASSISGGVGYGYTF.

This clone was recorded once. The V gene is TRBV5-1, the J gene TRBJ2-3, with D perhaps TRBD1 (6 bases). This CDR3 comprises 15 residues. The V gene lost 0 bases and the J gene lost 2 bases, with 10 bases spanning the gap. Germline lookup yields CDR1 SGHRS and CDR2 YFSETQ. The CDR3 region is CASSLATGSTDTQYF. As DNA, the CDR3 is TGCGCCAGCAGCTTGGCGACAGGTTCCACAGATACGCAGTATTTT.

The genes are TRBV29-1 and TRBJ1-1; D possibly corresponds to TRBD1 (6 bases). This CDR3 has 13 residues. V shed 7 bases and J shed 2 bases, with 14 bases lying between them. Germline V lookup: CDR1 SQVTM, CDR2 ANQGSEA. CDR3 DNA sequence: TGCAGCGCCAGACAGGACGGAAACACTGAAGCTTTCTTT. This sequence encodes CSARQDGNTEAFF.

This clone appeared once. This chain connects TRBV20-1 to TRBJ2-1; 7 bases align to TRBD2. J gave up 9 bases and V 5 bases, and 1 base lay outside the gene matches. Germline V lookup: CDR1 DFQATT, CDR2 SNEGSKA (reference sequence). The CDR3 runs 10 residues. The CDR3 is CSARGGEQFF. The CDR3 DNA reads as TGCAGTGCTCGCGGGGGTGAGCAGTTCTTC.

The chain couples TRBV7-9 to TRBJ2-7; unclear D gene. Germline lookup yields CDR1 SEHNR and CDR2 FQNEAQ (reference sequence). V was cut by 1 base and J by 4 bases, with 14 bases left in between. This CDR3 comprises 15 residues. CDR3 sequence: CASSLGDDRIYEQYF. The CDR3 DNA sequence: TGTGCCAGCAGCTTAGGTGACGACCGGATTTACGAGCAGTACTTC.

Regarding this clone: The same CDR3 also results from other DNA sequences found in this sample. The chain combines TRBV28 with TRBJ1-5, with unresolved D. This CDR3 has 13 amino acids. V was pared by 3 bases and J by 4 bases, with 7 bases between. Per germline, CDR1 MDHEN and CDR2 SYDVKM. CDR3 sequence: CASSLLGNQPQHF. The CDR3 DNA follows: TGTGCCAGCAGTTTGTTAGGAAATCAGCCCCAGCATTTT. Using reference TRBV28 and TRBJ1-5 for the parts outside the CDR3, the full variable domain is DVKVTQSSRYLVKRTGEKVFLECVQDMDHENMFWYRQDPGLGLRLIYFSYDVKMKEKGDIPEGYSVSREKKERFSLILESASTNQTSMYLCASSLLGNQPQHFGDGTRLSIL.

This clone was found once. The chain uses TRBV19 and TRBJ2-1; maybe TRBD2 (6 bases). Germline assignment: CDR1 LNHDA and CDR2 SQIVND (reference sequence). V was pared by 1 base and J by 0 bases, with 10 bases between. The CDR3 extends over 16 amino acids. In DNA, the CDR3 is TGTGCCAGTAGTATAGTGGAGCGGGTCTCCTACAATGAGCAGTTCTTC. This codes for CASSIVERVSYNEQFF.

This clone was observed a single time. The chain couples TRBV28 to TRBJ2-6; the D gene is possibly TRBD2 (5 bases). Germline CDR1 reads MDHEN; CDR2 reads SYDVKM. This CDR3 spans 16 amino acids. The V and J ends lost 5 bases and 3 bases respectively, with 14 bases between them. CDR3 in DNA: TGTGCCAGCAGTCCCCCGGGGTTAAGTGGGGCCAACGTCCTGACTTTC. Its protein is CASSPPGLSGANVLTF.

The chain combines TRBV9 with TRBJ1-2, with D uncertain. Trimming removed 3 bases from V and 1 base from J, with 10 bases in between. There are 14 residues in the CDR3. Germline V lookup: CDR1 SGDLS, CDR2 YYNGEE. CDR3 DNA sequence: TGTGCCAGCAGCGGTGGACGGTTTAACTATGGCTACACCTTC. This encodes CASSGGRFNYGYTF.

The chain uses TRBV4-3 and TRBJ2-7; 11 bases match TRBD2. J was trimmed by 6 bases and V by 4 bases; bases with no gene match: 5. CDR1 LGHNA and CDR2 YSLEER come from the germline V gene. CDR3 length: 14 amino acids. CDR3 protein: CASSLLAGVGEQYF. In DNA, the CDR3 is TGCGCCAGCAGCCTACTAGCGGGAGTCGGCGAGCAGTACTTC.

The rearrangement links TRBV5-8 to TRBJ2-5; perhaps D is TRBD1 or TRBD2 (5 bases each). This CDR3 spans 15 amino acids. CDR1 is SGHTS, CDR2 YDEGEE, per germline. Between the trimmed V and J ends, which lost 2 bases and 2 bases, there was a span of 13 bases. The CDR3 DNA is TGTGCCAGCAGCTTTGACACGGGGCGGCAAGAGACCCAGTACTTC. It translates to CASSFDTGRQETQYF.

This chain joins TRBV18 and TRBJ2-7, with D possibly matching TRBD1 (6 bases). V dropped 5 bases and J dropped 6 bases, with 17 bases sitting between them. CDR1 is KGHSH, CDR2 LQKENI, per germline. CDR3 size: 14 residues. For the CDR3, the DNA is TGTGCCAGCTCAGACCAACAGGGATCGGGCGAGCAGTACTTC. Its protein is CASSDQQGSGEQYF.

The chain has TRBV5-1 and TRBJ1-1; 8 nucleotides agree with TRBD1. The CDR3 runs to 17 residues. Germline values: CDR1 SGHRS, CDR2 YFSETQ. With 3 bases clipped from V and 4 bases from J, the junction kept 14 bases outside the gene matches. CDR3 amino acids: CASSSSMGRGLRTEAFF. DNA for the CDR3: TGCGCCAGCAGCTCCAGTATGGGCAGGGGGCTACGCACTGAAGCTTTCTTT. The full variable domain, its missing parts supplied by reference TRBV5-1 and TRBJ1-1, is KAGVTQTPRYLIKTRGQQVTLSCSPISGHRSVSWYQQTPGQGLQFLFEYFSETQRNKGNFPGRFSGRQFSNSRSEMNVSTLELGDSALYLCASSSSMGRGLRTEAFFGQGTRLTVV.

This chain uses TRBV11-1 with TRBJ2-7, with 11 bases fitting TRBD1. Germline V lookup: CDR1 SGHAT, CDR2 FQDESV (reference sequence). Germline trimming cut 5 bases from V and 2 bases from J; bases unmatched to any gene: 11. This CDR3 region has 17 residues. This CDR3 is CASSRIWDRGFPYEQYF. For the CDR3, the DNA is TGTGCCAGCAGCCGAATCTGGGACAGGGGGTTCCCCTACGAGCAGTACTTC.

The J gene is TRBJ2-4, the V gene TRBV29-1; a possible D gene is TRBD2 (6 bases). Germline-derived CDR1 and CDR2 are SQVTM and ANQGSEA. This CDR3 is built from 15 residues. The CDR3 bases are TGCAAACCGACCGGGGGTGAGGAGGCCAAAAACATTCAGTACTTC. Protein sequence: CKPTGGEEAKNIQYF.

The chain couples TRBV27 to TRBJ2-3, with D possibly matching TRBD2 (6 bases). The germline V gene has CDR1 MNHEY and CDR2 SMNVEV (reference sequence). V lost 4 bases to trimming and J lost 0 bases, with 11 bases between them. The CDR3 runs 15 residues. CDR3 sequence reads: CASSSAGRSTDTQYF. The CDR3, as DNA: TGTGCCAGCAGTTCGGCGGGAAGGAGCACAGATACGCAGTATTTT.

This clone was found once. The same CDR3 arises from other DNA sequences in this sample as well. The chain carries TRBV5-1 and TRBJ2-5; D gene uncertain. Germline loops: CDR1 SGHRS, CDR2 YFSETQ. Trimming cost V 4 bases and J 3 bases, with 4 bases left between them. The CDR3 covers 11 residues. CDR3 coding DNA: TGCGCCAGCAGCCTAGAAGAGACCCAGTACTTC. Its protein is CASSLEETQYF.

The chain recombines TRBV6-4 with TRBJ1-2, with D uncertain. Trimming pared 6 bases from V and 7 bases from J, leaving 18 bases between. The CDR3 sequence is 14 residues long. From germline, CDR1 is MRHNA and CDR2 SNTAGT. In DNA form, the CDR3 reads TGTGCCAGCAGGCCTTCCCCTGAGTGGAGTGGCTACACCTTC. Protein product: CASRPSPEWSGYTF.

The chain is built from TRBV30 and TRBJ1-1; 7 nucleotides match TRBD1. CDR1 is GTSNPN and CDR2 is SVGIG in the germline V gene (reference sequence). With V trimmed by 2 bases and J by 1 base, 4 bases remained unmatched. The CDR3 contains 14 residues. CDR3 residues: CAWSRQGGNTEAFF. The CDR3 DNA follows: TGTGCCTGGAGTCGACAGGGCGGGAACACTGAAGCTTTCTTT.